The source of this T cell receptor (beta chain) is a study of shared clonotypes between healthy human individuals. Study information: The people who gave samples were two women and a few men aged 18 to 49. Plates per donor: three CD4 naive, three CD4 memory, two CD8 naive, one CD8 memory.

Study findings and constraints: Estimated richness values were generally larger in naive subsets than in memory subsets.

Only one count was recorded for this clone. Its cognate antigen is unknown. Here immunoSEQ multiplex PCR was the method, and the copy in TCRdb shows in-frame clones only, minus some. The sample includes approximately 2.1 million clones, 85% to 95% of them seen just once. Sequencing was carried out using naive CD4+ T cells from PBMCs. Subset reported: CD45RA+ positively selected. This clonotype originated in a man younger than 35 in good health. Some clones in this sample may be carry-over from other donors' samples.

In nucleotides, the CDR3 is TGCGCCAGCAACGCGGGTCTAAACATCCCAAGGAATGAGCAGTTCTTC. This gives the protein CASNAGLNIPRNEQFF. J is TRBJ2-1 and V is TRBV5-1; TRBD2 might be the D (5 bases). CDR1 is SGHRS, CDR2 YFSETQ, per germline. There are 16 residues in the CDR3. The germline V and J ends were trimmed by 6 bases and 7 bases, with 23 bases remaining between them.